A selection of T cell receptor beta chains follows, all from one sample in a study of T cell responses to AZD1222 COVID-19 vaccine. TCRdb's copy holds only in-frame clones and misses some; the assay was immunoSEQ multiplex PCR. The top ten clones hold less than 5.5% of a sample with roughly 140,000 clones, 91% of them seen once. The sequences come from peripheral blood, collected on day 0 of AZD1222 vaccination. Every receptor here comes from an adult in good health. Each CDR3 is given with its conserved first and last residue. The D gene is left open where the match is weak. Not every row has a clone size; where given, it reads once, few, many or a size class.

v_call,d_call,j_call,clone_size,cdr3_aa,cdr3_nt
TRBV5-1,NA,TRBJ1-3,few,CASSYNQGTDPGNTIYF,TGCGCCAGCAGCTACAATCAGGGTACCGACCCTGGAAACACCATATATTTT
TRBV3-1/TRBV3-2,NA,TRBJ2-1,NA,CASSQERRTAHNEQFF,TGTGCCAGCAGCCAAGAGCGCAGGACGGCCCACAATGAGCAGTTCTTC
TRBV6-5,NA,TRBJ1-6,NA,CASRAGLHNSPLHF,TGTGCCAGCAGAGCGGGACTGCATAATTCACCCCTCCACTTT
TRBV5-4,NA,TRBJ2-6,NA,CASSAFSSGANVLTF,TGTGCCAGCAGCGCCTTTAGCTCTGGGGCCAACGTCCTGACTTTC
TRBV5-6,NA,TRBJ2-2,NA,CASSLPSSRANGELFF,TGTGCCAGCAGCTTGCCTTCTAGCCGAGCCAACGGGGAGCTGTTTTTT
TRBV2,NA,TRBJ1-6,few,CASSELSSHNSPLHF,TGTGCCAGCAGTGAATTGTCGAGTCATAATTCACCCCTCCACTTT
TRBV11-1,TRBD1,TRBJ1-1,NA,CASSPTGLNTEAFF,TGTGCCAGCAGCCCGACAGGGCTGAACACTGAAGCTTTCTTT
TRBV9,NA,TRBJ2-3,NA,CASSVEGNTQYF,TGTGCCAGCAGCGTAGAGGGGAATACGCAGTATTTT
TRBV27,NA,TRBJ1-1,NA,CASSSGQSNTEAFF,TGTGCCAGCAGCAGCGGACAGTCGAACACTGAAGCTTTCTTT
TRBV7-9,TRBD1,TRBJ1-1,NA,CASSVSVSSGQINTEAFF,TGTGCCAGCAGCGTCTCCGTTTCTTCGGGACAGATTAACACTGAAGCTTTCTTT
TRBV12-3/TRBV12-4,NA,TRBJ1-6,few,CASSTTVNSPLHF,TGTGCCAGCAGCACGACCGTAAATTCACCCCTCCACTTT
TRBV6-5,NA,TRBJ1-4,NA,CASSYGGGADEKLFF,TGTGCCAGCAGTTACGGCGGGGGAGCGGATGAAAAACTGTTTTTT
TRBV12-3/TRBV12-4,NA,TRBJ1-2,NA,CASTLGQKNDYTF,TGTGCCAGCACCCTCGGACAGAAGAACGACTACACCTTC
TRBV7-8,TRBD1,TRBJ1-5,NA,CASSYGVTGGFQPQHF,TGTGCCAGCAGCTACGGGGTCACAGGGGGGTTTCAGCCCCAGCATTTT
TRBV4-2,TRBD2,TRBJ2-3,NA,CASSQASGGTDTQYF,TGTGCCAGCAGCCAAGCTAGCGGGGGGACAGATACGCAGTATTTT
TRBV5-4,NA,TRBJ2-1,NA,CASRPVIEDEQFF,TGTGCCAGCAGACCGGTGATCGAGGATGAGCAGTTCTTC
TRBV4-3,NA,TRBJ1-4,NA,CASSQGTGVEDEKLFF,TGCGCCAGCAGCCAAGGGACGGGGGTAGAGGATGAAAAACTGTTTTTT
TRBV7-9,NA,TRBJ1-6,NA,CASSTLGTTHRSPLHF,TGTGCCAGCAGCACGCTGGGGACCACACACCGTTCACCCCTCCACTTT
TRBV12-5,NA,TRBJ1-2,NA,CASGLDFGAGTRGYTF,TGTGCTAGTGGTTTAGACTTCGGTGCGGGAACTCGGGGCTACACCTTC
TRBV4-1,NA,TRBJ1-6,NA,CASSLSVGGDSYNSPLHF,TGCGCCAGCAGCCTAAGTGTGGGGGGAGACTCCTATAATTCACCCCTCCACTTT
TRBV4-2,TRBD1,TRBJ1-6,NA,CASSQDRGQGFQNSPLHF,TGTGCCAGCAGCCAAGATCGGGGACAGGGCTTTCAAAATTCACCCCTCCACTTT
TRBV4-1,NA,TRBJ1-1,NA,CASSQVGRNTEAFF,TGCGCCAGCAGCCAAGTTGGGCGGAACACTGAAGCTTTCTTT
TRBV18,TRBD1,TRBJ1-5,NA,CASSQTGIYSNQPQHF,TGTGCCAGCTCACAGACAGGGATTTATAGCAATCAGCCCCAGCATTTT
TRBV6-5,TRBD2,TRBJ2-1,NA,CASRLSGGAWDEQFF,TGTGCCAGCAGACTTAGCGGGGGGGCGTGGGATGAGCAGTTCTTC
TRBV6-5,NA,TRBJ1-1,NA,CASSYSGGGATEAFF,TGTGCCAGCAGTTACTCCGGCGGTGGGGCGACTGAAGCTTTCTTT
TRBV13,TRBD2,TRBJ2-3,NA,CASSTPSGGGDTQYF,TGTGCCAGCAGCACACCTAGCGGGGGTGGAGATACGCAGTATTTT
TRBV7-9,NA,TRBJ1-5,NA,CASSSDGFNQPQHF,TGTGCCAGCAGCTCGGACGGATTCAATCAGCCCCAGCATTTT
TRBV5-4,NA,TRBJ2-5,NA,CASSLESRSEETQYF,TGTGCCAGCAGCTTGGAGTCGCGGTCCGAAGAGACCCAGTACTTC
TRBV3-1/TRBV3-2,NA,TRBJ1-3,NA,CASSPRTGNTIYF,TGTGCCAGCAGCCCTCGGACTGGAAACACCATATATTTT
TRBV29-1,TRBD2,TRBJ2-2,NA,CSVSRGGTGELFF,TGCAGCGTTTCGCGGGGGGGCACCGGGGAGCTGTTTTTT
TRBV27,TRBD1,TRBJ1-6,NA,CASRGQIGRNSPLHF,TGTGCCAGCAGGGGACAGATCGGACGCAATTCACCCCTCCACTTT
TRBV6-2/TRBV6-3,NA,TRBJ1-1,NA,CASSRRGEPEAFF,TGTGCCAGCAGCCGACGGGGGGAACCTGAAGCTTTCTTT
TRBV15,TRBD1,TRBJ1-2,NA,CATSKDRVDNGYTF,TGTGCCACCAGCAAGGACAGGGTAGATAATGGCTACACCTTC
TRBV19,TRBD1,TRBJ1-3,NA,CASGTGVDGNTIYF,TGTGCCAGTGGGACAGGGGTAGACGGAAACACCATATATTTT
TRBV6-2/TRBV6-3,NA,TRBJ1-2,NA,CASSIGTAYGYTF,TGTGCCAGCAGTATCGGGACGGCCTATGGCTACACCTTC
TRBV5-8,NA,TRBJ1-5,NA,CASSLLGVNPYSNQPQHF,TGTGCCAGCAGCTTGTTAGGGGTTAACCCTTATAGCAATCAGCCCCAGCATTTT